The T cell receptor beta chain described here comes from a study of blood T cell repertoires in COVID-19. The germline CDR1 and CDR2 sequences are SEHNR and FQNEAQ (reference sequence). The CDR3 has 15 residues. V dropped 5 bases and J dropped 2; count of bases not matched to a gene: 7. Some clones are missing from TCRdb's copy, which holds only in-frame ones; the method was immunoSEQ multiplex PCR. The table has some 300,000 clones, 88% seen once. The sequencing sample was made of PBMCs or T cells enriched from blood (not recorded which). The V call is TRBV7-9, the J call TRBJ1-1; 8 nucleotides line up with TRBD1. The sequence derives from a woman aged 55 to 70 in a cohort exposed to, infected with or recovered from COVID-19 (not recorded which). CDR3 in DNA: TGTGCCAGCAGCGCTACAGGGGGGTCAAACACTGAAGCTTTCTTT. This codes for CASSATGGSNTEAFF.